The 17 T cell receptor beta chains presented below share a single source sample, sequenced in a study of cytomegalovirus exposure and HLA in healthy donors. TCRdb keeps only in-frame clones here, not all; method: immunoSEQ multiplex PCR. The table shows 200,000 or so clones, with about 80% occurring only once. The sequenced sample consisted of PBMCs. The receptors derive from a man in his late teens or twenties in good health and CMV-seropositive.

The V call is TRBV9, the J call TRBJ1-3; no clear D gene. The germline V and J ends were trimmed by 10 bases and 0 bases, with 17 bases remaining between them. Germline V gene data show CDR1 as SGDLS and CDR2 as YYNGEE. The CDR3 spans 15 residues. The CDR3 region has the DNA TGTGCCTCACGAGGGAGCATCAGCTCTGGAAACACCATATATTTT. It is translated as CASRGSISSGNTIYF.

The chain links TRBV4-3 to TRBJ2-2; the D is unclear. The germline V and J ends were trimmed by 1 base and 6 bases, with 12 bases remaining between them. The CDR3 runs to 15 residues. Germline V CDR1 and CDR2: LGHNA, YSLEER. CDR3 in DNA: TGCGCCAGCAGCCAAGGATTCGTAGTTTCCGGGGAGCTGTTTTTT. Translation: CASSQGFVVSGELFF.

V gene TRBV28 combines with J gene TRBJ1-2; perhaps TRBD1 as D (6 bases). Germline CDR1 and CDR2: MDHEN and SYDVKM. V was cut by 5 bases and J by 2 bases, with 9 bases left in between. The CDR3 extends over 13 amino acids. CDR3 in amino acids: CASSPTGNYGYTF. The DNA of the CDR3 is TGTGCCAGCAGTCCCACAGGGAACTATGGCTACACCTTC.

This chain uses TRBV28 with TRBJ2-3, with 7 nucleotides matching TRBD1. V lost 6 bases, J lost 2 bases, and 8 bases stayed unmatched. Germline-derived CDR1 and CDR2 are MDHEN and SYDVKM. The CDR3 extends over 15 amino acids. The CDR3 DNA sequence: TGTGCCAGCAGCGCAGGGGGAGCCAACACAGATACGCAGTATTTT. Translating it yields CASSAGGANTDTQYF.

This chain uses TRBV2 with TRBJ1-2; 10 bases map to TRBD1. V gave up 6 bases and J gave up 6 bases; unmatched junction bases: 10. There are 15 residues in the CDR3. Germline lookup yields CDR1 SNHLY and CDR2 FYNNEI. CDR3 in amino acids: CASSGTGVRSDGYTF. CDR3 in DNA: TGTGCCAGCAGCGGGACAGGGGTTCGGAGTGATGGCTACACCTTC.

The chain carries TRBV7-2 and TRBJ2-7; a weak D match, TRBD2 (6 bases). Germline lookup yields CDR1 SGHTA and CDR2 FQGNSA. CDR3 length: 16 amino acids. Between the trimmed V and J ends, which lost 1 base and 0 bases, there was a span of 13 bases. CDR3 amino acids: CASSLELSSASYEQYF. In nucleotides, the CDR3 is TGTGCCAGCAGCTTAGAGCTATCTAGCGCCTCCTACGAGCAGTACTTC.

V gene TRBV7-9 combines with J gene TRBJ2-5; the D gene is possibly TRBD1 (5 bases). This CDR3 is built from 16 residues. The germline V gene has CDR1 SEHNR and CDR2 FQNEAQ (reference sequence). The ends were cut back, 1 base at V and 5 bases at J, with 17 bases in the middle. CDR3 loop: CASSLDGVGPRETQYF. As DNA, the CDR3 is TGTGCCAGCAGCTTAGATGGAGTGGGGCCCAGGGAGACCCAGTACTTC.

The rearrangement uses TRBV6-1 and TRBJ2-7; 11 nucleotides agree with TRBD2. Trimming at V came to 4 bases and at J to 0 bases, leaving 2 bases not matched to a gene. The CDR3 length is 15 residues. Germline loops: CDR1 MNHNS, CDR2 SASEGT. As DNA, the CDR3 is TGTGCCAGCAGTGGGGGGACTAGCGGCTCCTACGAGCAGTACTTC. Translation: CASSGGTSGSYEQYF.

This chain uses TRBV9 with TRBJ2-2, with D unresolved. Trimming cost V 3 bases and J 6 bases, with 9 bases left between them. This CDR3 has 13 amino acids. The germline V gene encodes CDR1 SGDLS and CDR2 YYNGEE. The CDR3 loop is CASSEDTPGELFF. The CDR3 DNA reads TGTGCCAGCAGCGAAGACACCCCCGGGGAGCTGTTTTTT.

The chain recombines TRBV9 with TRBJ2-1, with D hard to call. This CDR3 region has 16 residues. Per the germline V gene, CDR1 is SGDLS and CDR2 is YYNGEE. With 3 bases removed from V and 2 bases from J, the gap between germline ends came to 15 bases. In nucleotides, the CDR3 is TGTGCCAGCAGCGCATCGACGCAGGATCCCTACAATGAGCAGTTCTTC. Protein product: CASSASTQDPYNEQFF.

The table lists this clone with a few counts. The chain uses TRBV11-1 and TRBJ1-5, with D possibly TRBD1 on 6 matching bases. Germline assignment: CDR1 SGHAT and CDR2 FQDESV (reference sequence). The length of the CDR3 is 13 residues. V shed 5 bases and J shed 6 bases, with 11 bases lying between them. This CDR3 reads CASSRTVGQPQHF. CDR3 DNA: TGTGCCAGCAGCCGGACAGTCGGTCAGCCCCAGCATTTT. Full variable domain (rest looked up from reference TRBV11-1 and TRBJ1-5): EAEVAQSPRYKITEKSQAVAFWCDPISGHATLYWYRQILGQGPELLVQFQDESVVDDSQLPKDRFSAERLKGVDSTLKIQPAELGDSAMYLCASSRTVGQPQHFGDGTRLSIL.

V is TRBV28 and J is TRBJ2-1; the D gene is possibly TRBD2 (5 bases). The CDR3 loop spans 13 amino acids. Trimming took off 10 bases at V and 8 bases at J, with 18 bases between the two ends. Germline V gene data show CDR1 as MDHEN and CDR2 as SYDVKM. The CDR3 DNA is TGTGCCACCATTCCACCAAGCGGCCATGAGCAGTTCTTC. This sequence encodes CATIPPSGHEQFF.

The chain recombines TRBV30 with TRBJ2-3; no definite D call. Germline V gene lookup returns CDR1 GTSNPN and CDR2 SVGIG (reference sequence). V lost 4 bases and J 2 bases, leaving 16 bases between the germline ends. CDR3 length: 15 amino acids. The CDR3 nucleotides read TGTGCCTGGAACCGCGGAGAGACCGCCACAGATACGCAGTATTTT. The encoded protein is CAWNRGETATDTQYF.

The chain links TRBV27 to TRBJ2-5; TRBD2 matches 8 bases. The CDR3 extends over 15 amino acids. V gave up 2 bases and J gave up 8 bases; unmatched junction bases: 10. Germline CDR1 reads MNHEY; CDR2 reads SMNVEV (reference sequence). CDR3 residues: CASSLTSGGRGTQYF. Here the CDR3 DNA reads TGTGCCAGCAGTTTAACTAGCGGTGGGCGGGGAACCCAGTACTTC.

V usage is TRBV28 and J usage is TRBJ2-3; 8 positions agree with TRBD2. CDR1 is MDHEN and CDR2 is SYDVKM in the germline V gene. The CDR3 sequence is 14 residues long. The V gene end was trimmed by 8 bases and the J gene end by 0 bases; junction bases not matched to a gene: 4. The CDR3 reads CASHSGISTDTQYF. The CDR3 DNA reads as TGTGCCAGCCATAGCGGGATTAGCACAGATACGCAGTATTTT.

The genes are TRBV14 and TRBJ2-4, with a possible D match to TRBD2 (5 bases). The V gene's germline CDR1 is SGHDN and CDR2 FVKESK. The CDR3 has 15 residues. The V and J ends lost 4 bases and 6 bases respectively, with 16 bases between them. CDR3: CASSLISGDVNIQYF. The CDR3 bases are TGTGCCAGCAGCCTAATTTCCGGGGATGTAAACATTCAGTACTTC. The full variable domain, rest sourced from reference TRBV14 and TRBJ2-4, is EAGVTQFPSHSVIEKGQTVTLRCDPISGHDNLYWYRRVMGKEIKFLLHFVKESKQDESGMPNNRFLAERTGGTYSTLKVQPAELEDSGVYFCASSLISGDVNIQYFGAGTRLSVL.

This chain joins TRBV27 and TRBJ2-2, with D maybe TRBD1 (5 bases). Looked up from germline, CDR1 is MNHEY and CDR2 is SMNVEV (reference sequence). The CDR3 contains 14 residues. Trimming took off 4 bases at V and 5 bases at J, with 11 bases between the two ends. The CDR3 coding sequence is TGTGCCAGCAGTTGGGCCTCAGGGACCGGGGAGCTGTTTTTT. Translated, it gives CASSWASGTGELFF.